These 13 T cell receptor beta chains came from one sample sequenced in a study of molecular identifiers for immune sequencing clone quantification. In TCRdb, the PCR reads were re-called with MiXCR into one record per CDR3 protein. The sample consists of nearly 55,000 distinct CDR3 sequences, roughly a third of them appearing once. The material sequenced was naive CD8+ T cells from blood, with Jurkat cell RNA spiked in. Subset denoted: FACS-sorted CD8+CD4-CCR7+CD45RA+ naive T cells. These receptors all stem from a human donor in good health. Some libraries in this study had Jurkat cell RNA spiked in.

The rearrangement uses TRBV20-1 and TRBJ2-1; unclear D gene. The CDR3 is 14 amino acids. The V end was cut by 2 bases, the J end by 3 bases, with 11 bases between. CDR1 is DFQATT, CDR2 SNEGSKA, per germline (reference sequence). The CDR3 loop is CSARRQDDYNEQFF. CDR3 bases: TGCAGTGCTAGAAGGCAGGACGACTACAATGAGCAGTTCTTC.

J is TRBJ2-3 and V is TRBV19; TRBD2 agrees at 8 bases. V trimming: 5 bases; J trimming: 2 bases; junction bases outside the gene matches: 15. CDR1 and CDR2 from the germline V gene are LNHDA and SQIVND (reference sequence). The CDR3 is 18 amino acids. In DNA form, the CDR3 reads TGTGCCAGTAGTCCATTCCTAGCCAGCGGGAGATCCACAGATACGCAGTATTTT. The encoded protein is CASSPFLASGRSTDTQYF.

This clonotype was seen ten or more times. This CDR3 reads CASRRPGHSYEQYF. The CDR3 DNA reads TGTGCCAGCAGACGACCGGGACACTCCTACGAGCAGTACTTC. The gene calls are TRBV6-2 or TRBV6-3 and TRBJ2-7; possible D gene TRBD1, 6 bases. The V gene lost 6 bases and the J gene lost 0 bases, with 12 bases spanning the gap. This CDR3 is 14 amino acids long. Germline lookup yields CDR1 MNHEY and CDR2 SVGEGT.

This clonotype was seen more than once but under ten times. The CDR3 does not end in the conserved phenylalanine or tryptophan, so this is likely a read error. The rearrangement uses TRBV11-2 and TRBJ2-7, with 8 bases matching TRBD1. CDR1 and CDR2 (germline): SGHAT, FQNNGV. There are 11 residues in the CDR3. Unmatched junction bases numbered 3, after V lost 5 bases and J lost 9 bases. CDR3 residues: CASSQGTGQYL. DNA of the CDR3: TGTGCCAGCAGCCAGGGGACAGGGCAGTACCTC.

This rearrangement joins TRBV27 to TRBJ2-3; TRBD2 matches at 8 bases. The V gene's germline CDR1 is MNHEY and CDR2 SMNVEV (reference sequence). The CDR3 contains 15 residues. Trimming cost V 6 bases and J 2 bases; bases outside gene matches: 7. In DNA form, the CDR3 reads TGTGCCAGCAGCCCGACTAGCGCAACCACAGATACGCAGTATTTT. Translation: CASSPTSATTDTQYF.

About this clonotype: An end of the junction differs from the germline gene, which may be a read error. V is TRBV10-3 and J is TRBJ2-7, with TRBD1 identical over 7 bases. Germline CDR1 is ENHRY and CDR2 is SYGVKD. CDR3 length: 15 amino acids. CDR3 in DNA: TGTGCCTTCAGTGAGTCGGTGAGGGGGCCTGGGGAGCAGTACTTC. This gives the protein CAFSESVRGPGEQYF.

This chain joins TRBV6-6 and TRBJ2-1, with TRBD2 matching over 9 bases. Germline CDR1 and CDR2: MNHNY and SVGAGI (reference sequence). The CDR3 covers 19 residues. The V and J ends lost 0 bases and 8 bases, in that order; junction bases with no gene match: 17. The CDR3 nucleotides are TGTGCCAGCAGTTACTCGACCACCGTAGGTAGCGGGAGTTTCTATGAGCAGTTCTTC. This gives the protein CASSYSTTVGSGSFYEQFF.

Comment on this clonotype: This may arise from a read error, as a much more abundant clone is one base away. The CDR3 coding sequence is TGCGCCAGCAGCCGAATTCGCCGGGACGGAAAAGATACGCAGAATTTT. It codes for CASSRIRRDGKDTQNF. The chain is built from TRBV4-1 and TRBJ2-3, with D perhaps being TRBD1 or TRBD2 (5 bases each). The CDR3 has 16 residues. CDR1 and CDR2 (germline): MGHRA, YSYEKL.

For this clonotype: This may come from a read error, since a much larger clone is one base off. The chain has TRBV12-3 or TRBV12-4 and TRBJ2-7, with D perhaps given as TRBD1 or TRBD2 (5 bases each). The CDR3 has 13 amino acids. V lost 6 bases to trimming and J lost 3 bases, with 12 bases between them. CDR3 nucleotide sequence: TGTGCCAGCAGATGGGGCACTAGCTACGAGCAGTACTTC. Residues: CASRWGTSYEQYF.

Ten or more counts support this clonotype. The CDR3, as DNA: TGTGCCAGCAGCTTAGAAGGAGGGTATAGCAATCAGCCCCAGCATTTT. This translates into CASSLEGGYSNQPQHF. The chain combines TRBV7-6 with TRBJ1-5; D remains unclear. CDR3 length: 16 amino acids. Germline V gene sequence: CDR1 SGHVS, CDR2 FNYEAQ. With 1 base removed from V and 0 bases from J, the gap between germline ends came to 10 bases.

As to this clonotype: A much larger clone lies one base from this, so it may be a read error. The chain joins TRBV20-1 to TRBJ2-7; D is perhaps TRBD1 (5 bases). The germline CDR1 and CDR2 sequences are DFQATT and SNEGSKA (reference sequence). This CDR3 comprises 13 residues. The CDR3 DNA follows: TGCTGTGCTCCGGGCCTTCCAGGGTACGAGCAGTACTTC. It specifies CCAPGLPGYEQYF.

The chain employs TRBV29-1 and TRBJ2-3, with TRBD2 matching 8 bases. Looked up from germline, CDR1 is SQVTM and CDR2 is ANQGSEA. V trimming: 7 bases; J trimming: 4 bases; junction bases outside the gene matches: 10. There are 14 residues in the CDR3. CDR3 nucleotides: TGCAGCGGCGTAGCGGGATTCCCTCCAGATACGCAGTATTTT. Encoded protein: CSGVAGFPPDTQYF.

Worth noting for this clonotype: It may be a read error: a sequence one base away is much more abundant. The DNA for the CDR3 is TGTGCCAGCAGCTTAGTCGGACTAGTGGGCCAAACAGATACGCAGTATTTT. Translation: CASSLVGLVGQTDTQYF. V gene TRBV13 combines with J gene TRBJ2-3, with TRBD2 matching 7 bases. Trimming at V came to 1 base and at J to 3 bases, leaving 10 bases not matched to a gene. Germline CDR1 PRHDT, CDR2 FYEKMQ (reference sequence). There are 17 residues in the CDR3.